The 8 T cell receptor beta chains below were found in one sample sequenced in a study of blood T cell repertoires in COVID-19. Assay used: immunoSEQ multiplex PCR; TCRdb lists only in-frame clones, some missing. In the table there are some 140,000 clones, about 80% of which are singletons. Sequenced input: peripheral blood. The source is a man in his 60s with acute or convalescent COVID-19.

About this clone: The same CDR3 also results from other DNA sequences found in this sample. The chain is built from TRBV5-6 and TRBJ2-7; weak D call: TRBD1 (5 bases). V was pared by 5 bases and J by 2 bases, with 8 bases between. Germline CDR1 SGHDT, CDR2 YYEEEE. The CDR3 consists of 12 residues. The CDR3 spells CASRRQTYEQYF. The CDR3 DNA reads TGTGCCAGCAGAAGACAGACCTACGAGCAGTACTTC.

This clone was observed at least ten times. The chain combines TRBV7-2 with TRBJ1-2; the D gene is possibly TRBD1 (5 bases). Trimming took off 4 bases at V and 5 bases at J, with 14 bases between the two ends. Germline CDR1 and CDR2: SGHTA and FQGNSA. This CDR3 region has 14 residues. The CDR3 region has the DNA TGTGCCAGCAGCTCCGGGGGGAACTATTATGGCTACACCTTC. It encodes CASSSGGNYYGYTF.

CDR3 in amino acids: CASSSGQGNQPQHF. For the CDR3, the DNA is TGTGCCAGCAGTTCGGGACAGGGGAATCAGCCCCAGCATTTT. The chain employs TRBV6-5 and TRBJ1-5; 10 bases are a match to TRBD1. This CDR3 is built from 14 residues. V lost 4 bases and J lost 4; bases outside the gene matches: 1. The germline V gene has CDR1 MNHEY and CDR2 SVGAGI.

The chain employs TRBV10-1 and TRBJ1-1; the match to TRBD1 covers 7 bases. CDR1 is WNHNN and CDR2 is SYGVQD in the germline V gene (reference sequence). Unmatched junction bases numbered 14, after V lost 9 bases and J lost 1 base. The CDR3 sequence is 16 residues long. In DNA, the CDR3 is TGCGCCAGGGATAGAGGACAGGAGATACAGAACACTGAAGCTTTCTTT. This translates into CARDRGQEIQNTEAFF.

The J gene is TRBJ1-4, the V gene TRBV5-1, with no clear D. The CDR3 runs 15 residues. V lost 0 bases and J lost 0, with 6 bases in between. Germline CDR1 is SGHRS and CDR2 is YFSETQ. This CDR3 reads CASSLASSTNEKLFF. CDR3 bases: TGCGCCAGCAGCTTGGCCAGTTCAACTAATGAAAAACTGTTTTTT.

The CDR3 loop is CASTPWGGAGELFF. DNA for the CDR3: TGTGCCAGTACCCCATGGGGGGGCGCCGGGGAGCTGTTTTTT. This chain connects TRBV19 to TRBJ2-2; tentatively, D is TRBD2 (7 bases). This CDR3 spans 14 amino acids. Germline V gives CDR1 LNHDA, CDR2 SQIVND (reference sequence). Deletions cut 7 bases from V and 6 bases from J, with 15 bases between.

The chain employs TRBV4-2 and TRBJ1-4; D remains unclear. The CDR3 has 15 amino acids. Germline CDR1 and CDR2: LGHNA and YNFKEQ. The V end lost 4 bases, the J end lost 2 bases, and 11 bases lay between the germline ends. CDR3 loop: CASSPPGSTNEKLFF. The CDR3 region has the DNA TGTGCCAGCAGCCCCCCAGGTAGTACTAATGAAAAACTGTTTTTT.

The chain uses TRBV3-1 (or the pseudogene TRBV3-2) and TRBJ2-1, with 7 positions matching TRBD2. The CDR3 is made up of 16 amino acids. Germline V gene data show CDR1 as LGHDT and CDR2 as YNNKEL (reference sequence). Trimming cost V 0 bases and J 9 bases; bases outside gene matches: 11. In DNA form, the CDR3 reads TGTGCCAGCAGCCAAGATGACTTAAGGTGGGGGGGTGAGCAGTTCTTC. Amino acids: CASSQDDLRWGGEQFF.